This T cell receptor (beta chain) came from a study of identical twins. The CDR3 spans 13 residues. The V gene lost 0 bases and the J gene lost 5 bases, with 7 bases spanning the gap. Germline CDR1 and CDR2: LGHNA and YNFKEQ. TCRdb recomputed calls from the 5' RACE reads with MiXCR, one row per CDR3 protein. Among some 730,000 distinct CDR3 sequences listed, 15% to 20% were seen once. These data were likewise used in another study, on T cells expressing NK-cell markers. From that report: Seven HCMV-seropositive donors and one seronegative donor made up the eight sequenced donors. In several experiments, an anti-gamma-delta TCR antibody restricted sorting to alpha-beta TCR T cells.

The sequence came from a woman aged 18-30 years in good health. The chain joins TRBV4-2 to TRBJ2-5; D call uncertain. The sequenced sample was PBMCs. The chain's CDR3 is CASSQDASETQYF. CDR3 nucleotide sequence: TGTGCCAGCAGCCAAGACGCTTCGGAGACCCAGTACTTC.